A selection of T cell receptor beta chains follows, all from one sample in a study of blood T cell repertoires in COVID-19. Clones were read by immunoSEQ multiplex PCR, and TCRdb kept only the in-frame ones, dropping some. The table shows 430,000 or so clones, with approximately 90% occurring only once. The specimen was PBMCs or T cells enriched from blood (not recorded which). The receptor source for this set is a woman under 30 who had been exposed to COVID-19. The CDR3 runs from the conserved cysteine through the conserved F or W. The D gene is left open where the match is weak. Clone sizes are given selectively: once, few, many, or a class where the clone is expanded.

J gene: TRBJ1-4; V gene: TRBV19; clone size: -; D gene: TRBD1; CDR3 protein: CASTNRGLPEKLFF; CDR3 DNA: TGTGCCAGTACAAACAGGGGGCTACCTGAAAAACTGTTTTTT
J gene: TRBJ2-5; V gene: TRBV5-1; clone size: once; D gene: -; CDR3 protein: CASSSGVGETQYF; CDR3 DNA: TGCGCCAGCAGCTCCGGGGTAGGGGAGACCCAGTACTTC
J gene: TRBJ1-2; V gene: TRBV3-1/TRBV3-2; clone size: -; D gene: TRBD1; CDR3 protein: CASSHAGTGSYGYTF; CDR3 DNA: TGTGCCAGCAGCCACGCCGGGACAGGGTCCTATGGCTACACCTTC
J gene: TRBJ2-1; V gene: TRBV11-2; clone size: -; D gene: TRBD1; CDR3 protein: CASSPRTGGGNEQFF; CDR3 DNA: TGTGCCAGCAGCCCGCGGACAGGGGGGGGCAATGAGCAGTTCTTC
J gene: TRBJ2-1; V gene: TRBV6-2/TRBV6-3; clone size: -; D gene: TRBD2; CDR3 protein: CASSSGSFNEQFF; CDR3 DNA: TGTGCCAGCAGCAGCGGGAGCTTCAATGAGCAGTTCTTC
J gene: TRBJ2-5; V gene: TRBV9; clone size: -; D gene: -; CDR3 protein: CASSVDGQQETQYF; CDR3 DNA: TGTGCCAGCAGCGTAGACGGACAGCAAGAGACCCAGTACTTC
J gene: TRBJ1-2; V gene: TRBV5-5; clone size: -; D gene: -; CDR3 protein: CASSLVVRDYGYTF; CDR3 DNA: TGTGCCAGCAGCTTGGTAGTCAGGGACTATGGCTACACCTTC
J gene: TRBJ1-1; V gene: TRBV5-6; clone size: -; D gene: TRBD1; CDR3 protein: CASSLPGQGRTEAFF; CDR3 DNA: TGTGCCAGCAGCTTGCCGGGACAGGGGAGAACTGAAGCTTTCTTT
J gene: TRBJ2-1; V gene: TRBV5-4; clone size: -; D gene: TRBD2; CDR3 protein: CASSPPKRGQINEQFF; CDR3 DNA: TGTGCCAGCAGCCCACCCAAGCGGGGTCAAATCAATGAGCAGTTCTTC
J gene: TRBJ2-3; V gene: TRBV7-8; clone size: -; D gene: -; CDR3 protein: CASSLETAWTQYF; CDR3 DNA: TGTGCCAGCAGCTTAGAAACAGCATGGACGCAGTATTTT
J gene: TRBJ2-2; V gene: TRBV7-9; clone size: few; D gene: TRBD2; CDR3 protein: CASSRTSGRGVNTGELFF; CDR3 DNA: TGTGCCAGCAGCCGGACTAGCGGGAGGGGAGTGAACACCGGGGAGCTGTTTTTT
J gene: TRBJ1-6; V gene: TRBV25-1; clone size: -; D gene: -; CDR3 protein: CASREQGSYNSPLHF; CDR3 DNA: TGTGCCAGCAGGGAACAGGGTTCCTATAATTCACCCCTCCACTTT
J gene: TRBJ1-5; V gene: TRBV7-9; clone size: -; D gene: TRBD1; CDR3 protein: CASSYGTGNQPQHF; CDR3 DNA: TGTGCCAGCAGCTACGGGACAGGGAATCAGCCCCAGCATTTT